A single sample is the source of the 26 T cell receptor beta chains below, sequenced in a study of blood T cell repertoires in COVID-19. Produced via immunoSEQ multiplex PCR; TCRdb's table is partial and in-frame only. The sample contains some 330,000 clones, approximately 90% of which appear only once. What was sequenced was PBMCs or T cells enriched from blood (not recorded which). All receptors derive from a young man who had recovered from COVID-19.

The genes are TRBV5-1 and TRBJ2-7; 10 positions agree with TRBD1. The length of the CDR3 is 14 residues. Germline V lookup: CDR1 SGHRS, CDR2 YFSETQ. Trimming at V came to 4 bases and at J to 9 bases, leaving 10 bases not matched to a gene. As DNA, the CDR3 is TGCGCCAGCAGCGATCCGGGACAGGGGTTCGGGCAGTACTTC. Translated: CASSDPGQGFGQYF.

This rearrangement joins TRBV30 to TRBJ1-2, with D tentatively TRBD1 (5 bases). The CDR3 runs 14 residues. Trimming left V 1 base short and J 4 bases short, with 13 bases between. CDR1 is GTSNPN and CDR2 is SVGIG in the germline V gene (reference sequence). This CDR3 reads CAWSDLLGGYGYTF. The CDR3 DNA sequence: TGTGCCTGGAGTGACCTCTTGGGGGGCTATGGCTACACCTTC.

The V call is TRBV18, the J call TRBJ2-1, with D possibly matching TRBD2 (6 bases). This CDR3 region has 15 residues. Looked up from germline, CDR1 is KGHSH and CDR2 is LQKENI. The germline V and J ends were trimmed by 2 bases and 0 bases, with 8 bases remaining between them. CDR3 in DNA: TGTGCCAGCTCACCAGGGGGGAGCTCCTACAATGAGCAGTTCTTC. It specifies CASSPGGSSYNEQFF.

The gene calls are TRBV10-1 and TRBJ2-7; TRBD2 agrees at 8 bases. CDR3 length: 16 residues. Losses at the gene ends were 0 bases for V and 0 bases for J; bases not matched to a gene: 4. Germline V gives CDR1 WNHNN, CDR2 SYGVQD (reference sequence). The CDR3 region is CASSESIAGISYEQYF. The CDR3 DNA is TGCGCCAGCAGTGAGTCGATAGCGGGGATCTCCTACGAGCAGTACTTC.

The chain uses TRBV19 and TRBJ2-7, with 10 bases fitting TRBD1. Germline V gene sequence: CDR1 LNHDA, CDR2 SQIVND (reference sequence). V was pared by 4 bases and J by 4 bases, with 4 bases of the junction left unmatched. CDR3 length: 14 residues. The CDR3: CASSTGTGVYEQYF. CDR3 coding DNA: TGTGCCAGTAGTACTGGGACAGGGGTTTACGAGCAGTACTTC.

This chain joins TRBV30 and TRBJ1-1; 7 bases are shared with TRBD1. Trimming at V came to 4 bases and at J to 10 bases, leaving 15 bases not matched to a gene. Germline V gives CDR1 GTSNPN, CDR2 SVGIG (reference sequence). This CDR3 spans 14 amino acids. CDR3 nucleotides: TGTGCCTGGATTCTATGGACAGGCGGGCGGGGAGCTTTCTTT. Amino acid sequence: CAWILWTGGRGAFF.

The V call is TRBV4-1, the J call TRBJ2-4, with 10 bases identical to TRBD1. J lost 7 bases, V lost 3 bases, and 6 bases had no gene match. Germline V gene data show CDR1 as MGHRA and CDR2 as YSYEKL. The CDR3 loop spans 15 amino acids. CDR3 sequence (DNA): TGCGCCAGCAGCCATGGGACAGGGGCGGAGAACATTCAGTACTTC. Its translation: CASSHGTGAENIQYF.

The rearrangement links TRBV2 to TRBJ2-7; 7 bases are a match to TRBD2. Trimming took 0 bases from V and 4 from J; bases not matched to a gene: 6. The CDR3 contains 15 residues. The V gene's germline CDR1 is SNHLY and CDR2 FYNNEI. The CDR3 spells CASSEALRGEYEQYF. DNA of the CDR3: TGTGCCAGCAGTGAAGCGCTTCGGGGGGAGTACGAGCAGTACTTC.

The rearrangement uses TRBV11-3 and TRBJ2-2; 16 nucleotides align to TRBD2. The CDR3 covers 20 residues. CDR1 and CDR2 from the germline V gene are SGHNT and YENEEA. V lost 0 bases and J lost 0; bases outside the gene matches: 4. In nucleotides, the CDR3 is TGTGCCAGCAGCTTAGAGCCGGGACTAGCGGGAGGGCCGAACACCGGGGAGCTGTTTTTT. Translated, it gives CASSLEPGLAGGPNTGELFF.

This rearrangement joins TRBV4-1 to TRBJ1-1; TRBD1 matches at 7 bases. The CDR3 contains 17 residues. Germline trimming cut 1 base from V and 0 bases from J; bases unmatched to any gene: 8. Germline V gene sequence: CDR1 MGHRA, CDR2 YSYEKL. Here the CDR3 reads CASSQGLGGGMNTEAFF. CDR3 DNA: TGCGCCAGCAGCCAAGGATTAGGGGGCGGGATGAACACTGAAGCTTTCTTT.

This clone was detected ten times or more. Here the CDR3 reads CASSLEGRGDYEQYF. The DNA of the CDR3 is TGCGCCAGCAGCTTGGAGGGCCGGGGGGACTACGAGCAGTACTTC. V gene TRBV5-1 combines with J gene TRBJ2-7; 7 positions match TRBD2. The CDR3 consists of 15 residues. The germline V gene encodes CDR1 SGHRS and CDR2 YFSETQ. Trimming took 0 bases from V and 3 from J; bases not matched to a gene: 6.

The V and J genes are TRBV5-4 and TRBJ1-2; D ambiguous. This CDR3 spans 14 amino acids. Germline CDR1 reads SGHNT; CDR2 reads YYREEE (reference sequence). Trimming pared 0 bases from V and 2 bases from J, leaving 8 bases between. The CDR3 here is CASSLDSLNYGYTF. In nucleotides, the CDR3 is TGTGCCAGCAGCTTGGACAGCCTAAACTATGGCTACACCTTC.

This chain uses TRBV5-6 with TRBJ2-3; D is undetermined. The V gene's germline CDR1 is SGHDT and CDR2 YYEEEE. Trimming shortened V by 0 bases and J by 4 bases, and 6 bases separated the two germline ends. The CDR3 covers 13 residues. For the CDR3, the DNA is TGTGCCAGCAGCTTGGGCAGTTCAGATACGCAGTATTTT. It specifies CASSLGSSDTQYF. Full variable domain (remainder filled in from reference TRBV5-6 and TRBJ2-3): DAGVTQSPTHLIKTRGQQVTLRCSPKSGHDTVSWYQQALGQGPQFIFQYYEEEERQRGNFPDRFSGHQFPNYSSELNVNALLLGDSALYLCASSLGSSDTQYFGPGTRLTVL.

The chain employs TRBV28 and TRBJ1-2; tentative D call: TRBD1 (5 bases). Per germline, CDR1 MDHEN and CDR2 SYDVKM. This CDR3 has 15 residues. Trimming stripped 6 bases from V and 0 bases from J, with 14 bases between. CDR3 nucleotide sequence: TGTGCCAGCAGACTCGACAGCGCTACTAACTATGGCTACACCTTC. Translated: CASRLDSATNYGYTF.

The chain employs TRBV28 and TRBJ1-3, with no clear D. The CDR3 length is 16 residues. V shed 4 bases and J shed 0 bases, with 13 bases lying between them. In germline, CDR1 is MDHEN, CDR2 SYDVKM. CDR3 sequence (DNA): TGTGCCAGCAGTTCTCAGCTAGAGTACTCTGGAAACACCATATATTTT. This sequence encodes CASSSQLEYSGNTIYF. Drawing the rest from reference TRBV28 and TRBJ1-3, the complete variable domain is DVKVTQSSRYLVKRTGEKVFLECVQDMDHENMFWYRQDPGLGLRLIYFSYDVKMKEKGDIPEGYSVSREKKERFSLILESASTNQTSMYLCASSSQLEYSGNTIYFGEGSWLTVV.

The chain recombines TRBV30 with TRBJ2-2; a weak D match, TRBD2 (5 bases). The germline V gene encodes CDR1 GTSNPN and CDR2 SVGIG (reference sequence). Trimming shortened V by 4 bases and J by 7 bases, and 10 bases separated the two germline ends. The CDR3 has 12 amino acids. CDR3 nucleotides: TGTGCCTGGAATGGACTTATCGGGGAGCTGTTTTTT. Residues: CAWNGLIGELFF.

The chain has TRBV19 and TRBJ1-6; no definite D call. CDR3 length equals 14 residues. Deletions cut 8 bases from V and 10 bases from J, with 18 bases between. Germline CDR1 is LNHDA and CDR2 is SQIVND (reference sequence). CDR3 sequence (DNA): TGTGCCAGTTGGGAGCGGAGGTTTAGCTCACCCCTCCACTTT. Its protein product is CASWERRFSSPLHF.

The V gene is TRBV12-5, the J gene TRBJ2-3, with TRBD2 as a possible D gene (6 bases). This CDR3 is built from 13 residues. The germline gives CDR1 LGHNT, CDR2 FRNRAP. Trimming stripped 6 bases from V and 6 bases from J, with 13 bases between. CDR3 region: CASGEEGPDTQYF. The CDR3 DNA reads TGTGCTAGTGGCGAGGAGGGCCCCGATACGCAGTATTTT.

This clone appeared a few times. The CDR3 is CASSLPLGGRNEKLFF. The CDR3 coding sequence is TGCGCCAGCAGCCTCCCCCTTGGAGGGAGGAACGAAAAACTGTTTTTT. V gene TRBV4-1 combines with J gene TRBJ1-4; D is undetermined. The germline V gene encodes CDR1 MGHRA and CDR2 YSYEKL. The CDR3 covers 16 residues. Trimming pared 4 bases from V and 8 bases from J, leaving 20 bases between.

J is TRBJ1-4 and V is TRBV6-1; 10 bases line up with TRBD1. This CDR3 comprises 19 residues. Germline lookup yields CDR1 MNHNS and CDR2 SASEGT. V trimming: 2 bases; J trimming: 5 bases; junction bases outside the gene matches: 14. The CDR3 sequence is CASSEPDRGRPPYNEKLFF. The CDR3 nucleotides are TGTGCCAGCAGTGAACCTGACAGGGGGCGCCCCCCTTACAATGAAAAACTGTTTTTT.

The genes are TRBV19 and TRBJ2-1; TRBD2 agrees at 10 bases. CDR1 and CDR2 from the germline V gene are LNHDA and SQIVND (reference sequence). The CDR3 has 15 residues. V lost 2 bases to trimming and J lost 8 bases; unmatched junction nucleotides: 6. Here the CDR3 DNA reads TGTGCCAGTAGTATAATGATAGCGGGAGGTGATGAGCAGTTCTTC. Protein: CASSIMIAGGDEQFF.

The chain combines TRBV4-1 with TRBJ2-7; 9 positions match TRBD1. There are 14 residues in the CDR3. Germline V gene data show CDR1 as MGHRA and CDR2 as YSYEKL. V trimming: 3 bases; J trimming: 5 bases; junction bases outside the gene matches: 5. The DNA of the CDR3 is TGCGCCAGCAGCCAGTGGGACAGGGACCACGAGCAGTACTTC. Translation: CASSQWDRDHEQYF.

The V gene is TRBV6-2 or TRBV6-3, the J gene TRBJ1-2; no definite D call. The V gene lost 5 bases and the J gene lost 7 bases, with 17 bases spanning the gap. The CDR3 runs to 14 residues. From germline, CDR1 is MNHEY and CDR2 SVGEGT. CDR3 bases: TGTGCCAGCAGTGTGACCGGAACGGCGGGTGGCTACACCTTC. Translation: CASSVTGTAGGYTF.

J is TRBJ1-2 and V is TRBV24-1, with a possible D match to TRBD1 (5 bases). The CDR3 contains 14 residues. V lost 9 bases and J 3 bases, leaving 16 bases between the germline ends. Germline CDR1 KGHDR, CDR2 SFDVKD. Here the CDR3 reads CATSSAGMYYGYTF. For the CDR3, the DNA is TGTGCCACCTCCTCGGCAGGGATGTACTATGGCTACACCTTC.

The chain employs TRBV20-1 and TRBJ2-5, with a tentative D call TRBD1 (5 bases). CDR1 is DFQATT, CDR2 SNEGSKA, per germline (reference sequence). The CDR3 sequence is 11 residues long. This CDR3 is CGTGVSETQYF. DNA of the CDR3: TGCGGAACAGGCGTTTCGGAGACCCAGTACTTC.

This chain joins TRBV5-8 and TRBJ1-4; possible D gene TRBD1, 5 bases. Between the trimmed V and J ends, which lost 1 base and 4 bases, there was a span of 14 bases. CDR1 SGHTS and CDR2 YDEGEE come from the germline V gene. There are 16 residues in the CDR3. CDR3 in amino acids: CASSLFKGHGNEKLFF. Here the CDR3 DNA reads TGTGCCAGCAGCTTGTTCAAGGGGCATGGTAATGAAAAACTGTTTTTT.